A single sample is the source of the 18 T cell receptor beta chains below, sequenced in a study of CD8+ T cells in alopecia areata. The sequencing template was cDNA reverse transcribed from extracted RNA. This table comes from immunoSEQ multiplex PCR, and its TCRdb copy is limited to in-frame clones, with some not included. The data contain hundreds of thousands of clones, roughly 60% of them singletons. Treatment reported: oral pan-JAK inhibitor, 5-10 mg twice daily. The specimen comprised CD4+ T cells sorted from blood, sampled around week 52, from a patient treated with tofacitinib. The receptors were gathered from a human donor with alopecia areata.

This chain's CDR3 is CATSPRQGAEQPQHF. The CDR3 DNA follows: TGTGCCACCAGCCCTAGACAGGGGGCAGAGCAGCCCCAGCATTTT. The rearrangement links TRBV15 to TRBJ1-5; 10 positions agree with TRBD1. CDR3 length equals 15 residues. Germline V lookup: CDR1 LNHNV, CDR2 YYDKDF (reference sequence). The junction had 8 bases not matched to a gene; V was cut back by 5 bases and J by 7 bases.

The chain joins TRBV2 to TRBJ2-3; 9 nucleotides agree with TRBD1. The CDR3 runs 15 residues. V trimming: 7 bases; J trimming: 2 bases; junction bases outside the gene matches: 7. CDR1 and CDR2 (germline): SNHLY, FYNNEI. The CDR3, as DNA: TGTGCCAGCACCCCGGACAGGGGTCACACAGATACGCAGTATTTT. Residues: CASTPDRGHTDTQYF.

This clone has at least ten counts. The chain links TRBV10-2 to TRBJ2-7, with D tentatively TRBD2 (6 bases). The CDR3 spans 14 residues. Germline CDR1 reads WSHSY; CDR2 reads SAAADI. The V gene lost 7 bases and the J gene lost 0 bases, with 13 bases spanning the gap. The CDR3 region is CASTRGTSSYEQYF. DNA for the CDR3: TGCGCCAGCACCCGGGGGACGAGCTCCTACGAGCAGTACTTC.

This sequence joins TRBV30 and TRBJ2-7; 8 nucleotides line up with TRBD1. The V gene end was trimmed by 4 bases and the J gene end by 0 bases; junction bases not matched to a gene: 8. This CDR3 is built from 15 residues. Germline CDR1 reads GTSNPN; CDR2 reads SVGIG (reference sequence). The CDR3 loop reads CAWNHRGLSSYEQYF. In DNA, the CDR3 is TGTGCCTGGAACCACAGGGGGTTAAGCTCCTACGAGCAGTACTTC. Filled out from reference TRBV30 and TRBJ2-7, the complete variable domain reads SQTIHQWPATLVQPVGSPLSLECTVEGTSNPNLYWYRQAAGRGLQLLFYSVGIGQISSEVPQNLSASRPQDRQFILSSKKLLLSDSGFYLCAWNHRGLSSYEQYFGPGTRLTVT.

This sequence joins TRBV27 and TRBJ1-2, with 8 bases that match TRBD1. J gave up 3 bases and V 6 bases, and 6 bases lay outside the gene matches. This CDR3 spans 14 amino acids. Per germline, CDR1 MNHEY and CDR2 SMNVEV (reference sequence). The CDR3, as DNA: TGTGCCAGCAGATCGGCAGGGGGCGACTATGGCTACACCTTC. It is translated as CASRSAGGDYGYTF.

V usage is TRBV29-1 and J usage is TRBJ1-1, with a tentative D call TRBD1 (5 bases). The CDR3 runs 12 residues. Trimming stripped 0 bases from V and 10 bases from J, with 12 bases between. The germline V gene encodes CDR1 SQVTM and CDR2 ANQGSEA. CDR3 sequence (DNA): TGCAGCGTTGAAGATCGCAGGGCTGGAGCTTTCTTT. This sequence encodes CSVEDRRAGAFF.

V is TRBV7-2 and J is TRBJ1-4; D gene unclear. CDR1 is SGHTA and CDR2 is FQGNSA in the germline V gene. With 5 bases removed from V and 8 bases from J, the gap between germline ends came to 9 bases. The CDR3 has 12 residues. CDR3 residues: CASSRKREKLFF. In nucleotides, the CDR3 is TGTGCCAGCAGCCGGAAGCGGGAAAAACTGTTTTTT. Together with reference TRBV7-2 and TRBJ1-4, the CDR3 gives the full variable domain: GAGVSQSPSNKVTEKGKDVELRCDPISGHTALYWYRQSLGQGLEFLIYFQGNSAPDKSGLPSDRFSAERTGGSVSTLTIQRTQQEDSAVYLCASSRKREKLFFGSGTQLSVL.

This clone was seen a handful of times. The chain links TRBV30 to TRBJ1-2, with a tentative D call TRBD1 (6 bases). CDR3 length equals 13 residues. The germline gives CDR1 GTSNPN, CDR2 SVGIG (reference sequence). Trimming shortened V by 1 base and J by 7 bases, and 13 bases separated the two germline ends. DNA of the CDR3: TGTGCCTGGAGTGCCCGGGGGGCGCTTGGCTACACCTTC. This translates into CAWSARGALGYTF.

V usage is TRBV30 and J usage is TRBJ1-1; a weak D match, TRBD1 (5 bases). The V end was cut by 0 bases, the J end by 10 bases, with 12 bases between. The CDR3 consists of 12 residues. Per the germline V gene, CDR1 is GTSNPN and CDR2 is SVGIG (reference sequence). The CDR3 DNA is TGTGCCTGGAGTGTACGGGGGAGCGGAGCTTTCTTT. The encoded protein is CAWSVRGSGAFF.

This clone has only a few counts. The rearrangement uses TRBV30 and TRBJ1-6, with 7 nucleotides matching TRBD1. Germline CDR1 GTSNPN, CDR2 SVGIG (reference sequence). The V gene end was trimmed by 3 bases and the J gene end by 7 bases; junction bases not matched to a gene: 3. This CDR3 contains 13 residues. CDR3 residues: CAWSGTVNSPLHF. As DNA, the CDR3 is TGTGCCTGGAGCGGGACAGTCAATTCACCCCTCCACTTT.

The CDR3 sequence is CASSLRALNTEAFF. CDR3 DNA sequence: TGTGCCAGCAGCTTAAGGGCTCTGAACACTGAAGCTTTCTTT. The rearrangement joins TRBV5-6 to TRBJ1-1; no clear D. Germline V gives CDR1 SGHDT, CDR2 YYEEEE. The CDR3 runs 14 residues. V gave up 2 bases and J gave up 0 bases, with 8 bases separating them.

This chain connects TRBV18 to TRBJ2-4; 8 bases agree with TRBD1. The CDR3 extends over 14 amino acids. V was clipped by 3 bases and J by 7 bases; unmatched bases: 5. The V gene's germline CDR1 is KGHSH and CDR2 LQKENI. CDR3: CASSPWTGTNIQYF. The CDR3 nucleotides read TGTGCCAGCTCACCCTGGACAGGGACGAACATTCAGTACTTC.

This clone showed up just a few times. The chain joins TRBV12-5 to TRBJ2-3; D might be TRBD1 (5 bases). The CDR3 length is 15 residues. The germline V gene has CDR1 LGHNT and CDR2 FRNRAP. V lost 6 bases and J lost 7, with 20 bases in between. CDR3 protein: CASGLRFQGGNTQYF. CDR3 nucleotides: TGTGCTAGTGGCCTGCGGTTTCAGGGTGGGAATACGCAGTATTTT.

V gene TRBV5-1 combines with J gene TRBJ2-5; 9 positions agree with TRBD1. The V and J ends lost 4 bases and 3 bases, in that order; junction bases with no gene match: 7. The CDR3 is 15 residues long. Germline assignment: CDR1 SGHRS and CDR2 YFSETQ. The DNA of the CDR3 is TGCGCCAGCAGCCGAGCCAGGGACAGGGAAGAGACCCAGTACTTC. Amino acids: CASSRARDREETQYF. The whole variable domain, remainder taken from reference TRBV5-1 and TRBJ2-5, is KAGVTQTPRYLIKTRGQQVTLSCSPISGHRSVSWYQQTPGQGLQFLFEYFSETQRNKGNFPGRFSGRQFSNSRSEMNVSTLELGDSALYLCASSRARDREETQYFGPGTRLLVL.

The chain links TRBV19 to TRBJ1-2, with D tentatively TRBD1 (5 bases). Trimming stripped 6 bases from V and 4 bases from J, with 9 bases between. Germline values: CDR1 LNHDA, CDR2 SQIVND (reference sequence). The CDR3 is made up of 12 amino acids. The CDR3 spells CASRGTFYGYTF. CDR3 bases: TGTGCCAGTAGAGGGACGTTCTATGGCTACACCTTC.

The J gene is TRBJ1-3, the V gene TRBV7-9; tentative D call: TRBD1 (6 bases). CDR3 length equals 15 residues. CDR1 and CDR2 from the germline V gene are SEHNR and FQNEAQ (reference sequence). V was pared by 5 bases and J by 1 base, with 12 bases between. CDR3 DNA: TGTGCCAGCAGCCCACAGGGTCTTTCTGGAAACACCATATATTTT. Protein: CASSPQGLSGNTIYF.

V gene TRBV18 combines with J gene TRBJ2-3; D possibly corresponds to TRBD1 (7 bases). The CDR3 spans 15 residues. Trimming removed 3 bases from V and 1 base from J, with 11 bases in between. Germline V gene sequence: CDR1 KGHSH, CDR2 LQKENI. The CDR3 loop reads CASSPTRGGTDTQYF. The CDR3 nucleotides are TGTGCCAGCTCACCGACCAGGGGGGGCACAGATACGCAGTATTTT.

J is TRBJ2-2 and V is TRBV30; D is undetermined. CDR1 and CDR2 (germline): GTSNPN, SVGIG (reference sequence). This CDR3 spans 14 amino acids. Trimming left V 3 bases short and J 0 bases short, with 8 bases between. The CDR3: CAWRGVANTGELFF. DNA for the CDR3: TGTGCCTGGAGGGGCGTAGCGAACACCGGGGAGCTGTTTTTT.